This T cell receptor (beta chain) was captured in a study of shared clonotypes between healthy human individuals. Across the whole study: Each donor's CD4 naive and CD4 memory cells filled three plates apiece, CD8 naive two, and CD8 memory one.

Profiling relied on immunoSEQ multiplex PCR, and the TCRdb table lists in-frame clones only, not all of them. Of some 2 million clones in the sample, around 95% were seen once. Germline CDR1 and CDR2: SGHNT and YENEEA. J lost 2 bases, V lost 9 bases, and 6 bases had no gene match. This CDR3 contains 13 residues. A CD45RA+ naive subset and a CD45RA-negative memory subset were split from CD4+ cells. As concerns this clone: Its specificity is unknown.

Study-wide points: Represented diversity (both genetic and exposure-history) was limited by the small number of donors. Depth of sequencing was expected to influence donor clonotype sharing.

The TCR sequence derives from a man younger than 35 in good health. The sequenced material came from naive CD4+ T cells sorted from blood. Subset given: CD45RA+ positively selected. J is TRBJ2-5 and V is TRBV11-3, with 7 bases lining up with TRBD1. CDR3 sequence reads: CASSRGQQETQYF. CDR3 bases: TGTGCCAGTTCGAGGGGACAGCAAGAGACCCAGTACTTC.